This T cell receptor (beta chain) was identified in a study of CD8 T cells in Susac syndrome. RNA in amounts of about 0.5 to 1 ug was reverse transcribed with random hexamers. The immunoSEQ assay covered 54 Vbeta and 13 Jbeta segments for CDR3. Via MiXCR, TCRdb re-called the immunoSEQ multiplex PCR reads, giving one row per CDR3 protein. The data show under 550,000 distinct CDR3 sequences, with approximately 89% seen just once and about 0.12% held by the top ten. J lost 2 bases, V lost 3 bases, and 4 bases had no gene match. Germline V gene sequence: CDR1 SGHTS, CDR2 YDEGEE. This CDR3 has 16 residues. Sequencing of TCR beta, carried out with a high-throughput approach, was applied to CD8+ and CD4+ T cells from the blood. It was negative isolation that provided the CD8+ and CD4+ T cells, whereas TEMRA cells were enriched by FACS.

The sequencing sample was made of CD8+ T cells from PBMCs. This chain joins TRBV5-8 and TRBJ2-6; 8 bases fit TRBD1. This receptor was identified in a human donor with multiple sclerosis. The CDR3 spells CASSSLTGAGANVLTF. CDR3 DNA sequence: TGTGCCAGCAGCTCCTTGACAGGGGCTGGGGCCAACGTCCTGACTTTC.